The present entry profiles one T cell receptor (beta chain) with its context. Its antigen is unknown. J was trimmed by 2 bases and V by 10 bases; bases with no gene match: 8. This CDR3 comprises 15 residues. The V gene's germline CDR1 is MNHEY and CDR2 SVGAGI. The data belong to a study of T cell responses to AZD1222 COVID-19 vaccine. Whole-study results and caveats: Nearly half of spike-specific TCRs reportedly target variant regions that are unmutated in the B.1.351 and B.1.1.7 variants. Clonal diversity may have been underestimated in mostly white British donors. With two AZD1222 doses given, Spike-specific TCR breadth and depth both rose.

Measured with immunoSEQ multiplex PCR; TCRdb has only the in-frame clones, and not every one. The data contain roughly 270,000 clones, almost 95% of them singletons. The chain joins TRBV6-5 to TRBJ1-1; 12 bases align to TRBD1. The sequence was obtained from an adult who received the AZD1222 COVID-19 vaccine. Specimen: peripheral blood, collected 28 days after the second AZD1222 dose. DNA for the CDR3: TGTGCCACCCGGGACAGGGGGCGAGGAAACACTGAAGCTTTCTTT. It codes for CATRDRGRGNTEAFF.